Listed below are T cell receptor beta chains from one sample, sequenced in a study of shared clonotypes between healthy human individuals. Clones were sequenced by immunoSEQ multiplex PCR, and TCRdb holds only the in-frame ones, with some missing. In the table there are 600,000 to 750,000 clones, 90% of which are singletons. Source material: memory CD8+ T cells from PBMCs. The receptors were gathered from a man aged 18 to 29 in good health. Some clones in this sample may be carry-over from other donors' samples. Both conserved end residues are part of each CDR3. D genes are given only for firm matches. Rows may omit the clone size; those that give it use once, few, many or a size class.

d_gene: NA; abundance: NA; v_gene: TRBV27; j_gene: TRBJ1-2; CDR3nt: TGTGCCAGCAGTTTGGCTGGGGGATTGGGCTATGGCTACACCTTC; CDR3aa: CASSLAGGLGYGYTF
d_gene: NA; abundance: few; v_gene: TRBV6-6; j_gene: TRBJ1-5; CDR3nt: TGTGCCAGCAGTTACGGGCAGGGTCATCAGCCCCAGCATTTT; CDR3aa: CASSYGQGHQPQHF
d_gene: NA; abundance: NA; v_gene: TRBV7-9; j_gene: TRBJ2-7; CDR3nt: TGTGCCAGCAGCTCCAGGCCCCGGGAGGAGCAGTACTTC; CDR3aa: CASSSRPREEQYF
d_gene: NA; abundance: NA; v_gene: TRBV6-4; j_gene: TRBJ1-2; CDR3nt: TGTGCCAGCAGTGACTCCACAGGTCGATCCGGCTACACCTTC; CDR3aa: CASSDSTGRSGYTF
d_gene: NA; abundance: NA; v_gene: TRBV28; j_gene: TRBJ2-5; CDR3nt: TGTGCCAGCAGCTTAAGTTGGGTGCTAGCTAACCAAGAGACCCAGTACTTC; CDR3aa: CASSLSWVLANQETQYF
d_gene: TRBD2; abundance: NA; v_gene: TRBV28; j_gene: TRBJ2-2; CDR3nt: TGTGCCAGCGCAAATTTCCGGGAGGACGGCGGGGAGCTGTTTTTT; CDR3aa: CASANFREDGGELFF
d_gene: TRBD1; abundance: NA; v_gene: TRBV28; j_gene: TRBJ1-1; CDR3nt: TGTGCCAGCAGTTGGACAGGGGATTTGAACACTGAAGCTTTCTTT; CDR3aa: CASSWTGDLNTEAFF
d_gene: NA; abundance: NA; v_gene: TRBV10-3; j_gene: TRBJ2-3; CDR3nt: TGTGCCATCAGTGAGAGGGACACAGATACGCAGTATTTT; CDR3aa: CAISERDTDTQYF
d_gene: NA; abundance: NA; v_gene: TRBV27; j_gene: TRBJ2-7; CDR3nt: TGTGCCAGCAGTTTTAAGGGCGAGCAGTACTTC; CDR3aa: CASSFKGEQYF
d_gene: NA; abundance: NA; v_gene: TRBV6-5; j_gene: TRBJ2-7; CDR3nt: TGTGCCAGCAGCCCGGGACGGGTCAGCTCCTACGAGCAGTACTTC; CDR3aa: CASSPGRVSSYEQYF